This paragraph covers one T cell receptor (beta chain) sequence. Its antigen is as yet unknown. The source of the sample is a study of T cell responses to AZD1222 COVID-19 vaccine. The overall study: Pooling was applied to second doses at about 4 or about 12 weeks.

Sequencing was performed with immunoSEQ multiplex PCR; in TCRdb, only in-frame clones are kept and a portion is missing. This sample has about 120,000 clones; approximately 90% occur once, and the top ten carry roughly 8.4%. Germline V gene data show CDR1 as SEHNR and CDR2 as FQNEAQ (reference sequence). J gave up 4 bases and V 5 bases, and 5 bases lay outside the gene matches. The CDR3 totals 14 residues. Findings of the study overall: Nearly half of unique spike-specific TCRs reportedly avoided B.1.351 and B.1.1.7 mutated regions. Seropositivity was recorded at baseline in only a handful of AZD1222 recipients. Donors in the cohort were predominantly white British and more often female, and clonal diversity was possibly underestimated.

The source is an adult in good health. The chain joins TRBV7-9 to TRBJ2-7, with 10 bases fitting TRBD2. Sequenced here: peripheral blood, sampled on day 0 of AZD1222 vaccination. As DNA, the CDR3 is TGTGCCAGCAGCCCTGGGACTAGCGCTTACGAGCAGTACTTC. Its protein is CASSPGTSAYEQYF.